Below are 22 T cell receptor beta chains sequenced from a single sample in a study of blood T cell repertoires in COVID-19. Here immunoSEQ multiplex PCR was the method, and the copy in TCRdb shows in-frame clones only, minus some. The sample has roughly 140,000 clones, 84% seen once. What was sequenced was peripheral blood. These receptors were collected from a woman aged 50 to 65 in a cohort sampled during active or convalescent COVID-19.

This chain joins TRBV3-1 (or the pseudogene TRBV3-2) and TRBJ2-7, with 8 positions matching TRBD1. Per the germline V gene, CDR1 is LGHDT and CDR2 is YNNKEL (reference sequence). After removal of 4 bases from V and 4 bases from J, the junction contained 12 bases not matched to a gene. This CDR3 is built from 16 residues. In DNA form, the CDR3 reads TGTGCCAGCAGCCCCACAGGGGGTTTAGATGGGTACGAGCAGTACTTC. Its protein is CASSPTGGLDGYEQYF.

This chain connects TRBV25-1 to TRBJ2-3, with 11 positions matching TRBD2. The CDR3 sequence is 15 residues long. V was clipped by 6 bases and J by 7 bases; unmatched bases: 9. Germline V gene sequence: CDR1 MGHDK, CDR2 SYGVNS. Written as DNA, the CDR3 is TGTGCCAGCAGAGGTAGCGGGGGGGCTCGGAATACGCAGTATTTT. This translates into CASRGSGGARNTQYF.

The J gene is TRBJ1-1, the V gene TRBV4-1; no definite D call. Germline-derived CDR1 and CDR2 are MGHRA and YSYEKL. Trimming cost V 0 bases and J 3 bases, with 14 bases left between them. There are 16 residues in the CDR3. The CDR3 is CASSQDRRFGDTEAFF. The CDR3 DNA reads as TGCGCCAGCAGCCAAGATAGAAGGTTCGGGGACACTGAAGCTTTCTTT.

The sample holds a few counts of this clone. CDR3 in amino acids: CASSNPSGPSTDTQYF. In nucleotides, the CDR3 is TGTGCCAGCAGCAATCCGAGCGGGCCAAGCACAGATACGCAGTATTTT. The V call is TRBV2, the J call TRBJ2-3; possible D gene TRBD2, 6 bases. Trimming left V 6 bases short and J 0 bases short, with 16 bases between. The CDR3 is 16 residues long. Germline V lookup: CDR1 SNHLY, CDR2 FYNNEI.

The sample holds one count of this clone. This chain joins TRBV27 and TRBJ1-1; 8 bases are a match to TRBD1. The V segment lost 5 bases and the J segment 1 base; nucleotides outside the gene matches: 6. Germline V CDR1 and CDR2: MNHEY, SMNVEV (reference sequence). The CDR3 consists of 15 residues. As DNA, the CDR3 is TGTGCCAGCAGTGTACCGGGACAGGCGAACACTGAAGCTTTCTTT. Translation gives CASSVPGQANTEAFF.

V and J are TRBV6-5 and TRBJ2-7; 8 bases align to TRBD2. V dropped 10 bases and J dropped 0; count of bases not matched to a gene: 8. The CDR3 has 14 amino acids. CDR1 and CDR2 from the germline V gene are MNHEY and SVGAGI. The CDR3 DNA is TGTGCCACCGGAATAGCGGGGAGCTCCTACGAGCAGTACTTC. This gives the protein CATGIAGSSYEQYF.

V gene TRBV9 combines with J gene TRBJ1-2, with a weak D call TRBD1 (6 bases). V dropped 0 bases and J dropped 2 bases, with 8 bases sitting between them. CDR3 length: 14 residues. CDR1 and CDR2 (germline): SGDLS, YYNGEE. The CDR3 reads CASSVATGNYGYTF. DNA of the CDR3: TGTGCCAGCAGCGTAGCTACAGGGAACTATGGCTACACCTTC.

The CDR3: CASSSQLPYGYTF. In nucleotides, the CDR3 is TGTGCCAGCAGTTCACAGCTCCCCTATGGCTACACCTTC. V and J are TRBV6-5 and TRBJ1-2; D uncertain. CDR3 size: 13 residues. Germline V lookup: CDR1 MNHEY, CDR2 SVGAGI. V lost 4 bases to trimming and J lost 4 bases, with 10 bases between them.

The rearrangement joins TRBV6-1 to TRBJ2-7; 9 bases map to TRBD1. V lost 0 bases, J lost 2 bases, and 11 bases stayed unmatched. The CDR3 has 18 residues. CDR1 and CDR2 from the germline V gene are MNHNS and SASEGT. The CDR3 spells CASSEATRTGALTYEQYF. In DNA, the CDR3 is TGTGCCAGCAGTGAAGCGACTAGGACAGGGGCCCTAACCTACGAGCAGTACTTC.

The chain links TRBV3-1 (or the pseudogene TRBV3-2) to TRBJ2-5, with 7 bases that match TRBD1. The CDR3 has 16 residues. Germline loops: CDR1 LGHDT, CDR2 YNNKEL (reference sequence). V lost 4 bases to trimming and J lost 5 bases; unmatched junction nucleotides: 13. The CDR3 nucleotides are TGTGCCAGCAGCCGAAGAGGGGCAGGGGGAATGGAGACCCAGTACTTC. Its protein is CASSRRGAGGMETQYF.

This chain connects TRBV6-2 or TRBV6-3 to TRBJ2-1; D may be TRBD1 (5 bases). The CDR3 runs 16 residues. The germline V gene has CDR1 MNHEY and CDR2 SVGEGT. V was trimmed by 6 bases and J by 4 bases, leaving 19 bases between them. CDR3 sequence (DNA): TGTGCCAGCAGCGAACTCCCGACAGTACCTTACAATGAGCAGTTCTTC. This translates into CASSELPTVPYNEQFF.

The CDR3 loop reads CASSLSRTSFSEQFF. Written as DNA, the CDR3 is TGTGCCAGCAGCTTAAGTCGGACTAGCTTCAGTGAGCAGTTCTTC. This chain joins TRBV7-9 and TRBJ2-1; 8 nucleotides align to TRBD2. V trimming: 2 bases; J trimming: 9 bases; junction bases outside the gene matches: 9. Germline V gene sequence: CDR1 SEHNR, CDR2 FQNEAQ (reference sequence). The CDR3 is 15 amino acids.

This chain connects TRBV18 to TRBJ1-1, with 8 bases matching TRBD1. Germline CDR1 reads KGHSH; CDR2 reads LQKENI. V lost 3 bases and J lost 5; bases outside the gene matches: 5. The CDR3 is 14 amino acids. The CDR3 loop reads CASSPPTGETEAFF. CDR3 coding DNA: TGTGCCAGCTCACCCCCGACAGGGGAGACTGAAGCTTTCTTT.

The V gene is TRBV6-5, the J gene TRBJ1-1; D possibly corresponds to TRBD1 (5 bases). Trimming left V 4 bases short and J 5 bases short, with 17 bases between. Germline CDR1 is MNHEY and CDR2 is SVGAGI. CDR3 length: 15 amino acids. CDR3 residues: CASSSQVPGGTEAFF. The CDR3 nucleotides read TGTGCCAGCAGTTCACAGGTCCCAGGAGGGACTGAAGCTTTCTTT.

The CDR3 DNA sequence: TGTGCTAGTGCCTCACAAGCGGAGCCCCAGCATTTT. Protein sequence: CASASQAEPQHF. This chain links TRBV12-5 with TRBJ1-5; no clear D gene. Trimming removed 7 bases from V and 8 bases from J, with 12 bases in between. CDR1 LGHNT and CDR2 FRNRAP come from the germline V gene. The CDR3 totals 12 residues.

The chain is built from TRBV11-2 and TRBJ1-2, with D possibly TRBD1 on 6 matching bases. Trimming removed 5 bases from V and 6 bases from J, with 13 bases in between. CDR3 length: 13 amino acids. Germline CDR1 reads SGHAT; CDR2 reads FQNNGV. CDR3 sequence: CASSPDRIHGYTF. The CDR3 nucleotides read TGTGCCAGCAGCCCCGACAGGATCCATGGCTACACCTTC. Combining the CDR3 with reference TRBV11-2 and TRBJ1-2 gives the whole variable domain EAGVAQSPRYKIIEKRQSVAFWCNPISGHATLYWYQQILGQGPKLLIQFQNNGVVDDSQLPKDRFSAERLKGVDSTLKIQPAKLEDSAVYLCASSPDRIHGYTFGSGTRLTVV.

V and J are TRBV30 and TRBJ2-5; D might be TRBD1 (6 bases). The germline gives CDR1 GTSNPN, CDR2 SVGIG (reference sequence). The V and J ends lost 1 base and 5 bases respectively, with 11 bases between them. The CDR3 totals 13 residues. CDR3 DNA: TGTGCCTGGAGTGGTCTGGGGGCTGAGACCCAGTACTTC. The encoded protein is CAWSGLGAETQYF.

The V gene is TRBV10-3, the J gene TRBJ1-2; 9 bases line up with TRBD1. The CDR3 length is 17 residues. Germline V gene lookup returns CDR1 ENHRY and CDR2 SYGVKD. V gave up 0 bases and J gave up 7 bases; unmatched junction bases: 12. CDR3 in amino acids: CAISESAPGQGRSGYTF. CDR3 DNA sequence: TGTGCCATCAGTGAGTCGGCTCCGGGACAGGGTCGGAGTGGCTACACCTTC.

V usage is TRBV7-8 and J usage is TRBJ2-2; D possibly corresponds to TRBD1 (5 bases). This CDR3 is 14 amino acids long. V gave up 2 bases and J gave up 4 bases, with 8 bases separating them. The germline V gene has CDR1 SGHVS and CDR2 FQNEAQ. CDR3 protein: CASSLRGGTGELFF. The CDR3, as DNA: TGTGCCAGCAGCTTAAGGGGCGGCACCGGGGAGCTGTTTTTT.

The chain recombines TRBV28 with TRBJ1-1, with D hard to call. Germline-derived CDR1 and CDR2 are MDHEN and SYDVKM. The CDR3 is 13 amino acids. V gave up 7 bases and J gave up 0 bases, with 9 bases separating them. Written as DNA, the CDR3 is TGTGCCAGCAAGATCAGTATGAACACTGAAGCTTTCTTT. Translated: CASKISMNTEAFF.

This chain links TRBV9 with TRBJ2-2; D gene ambiguous. Trimming took off 3 bases at V and 3 bases at J, with 6 bases between the two ends. In germline, CDR1 is SGDLS, CDR2 YYNGEE. This CDR3 region has 13 residues. The DNA of the CDR3 is TGTGCCAGCAGCGCCAGGTACACCGGGGAGCTGTTTTTT. Amino acid sequence: CASSARYTGELFF.

The V call is TRBV3-1 (or the pseudogene TRBV3-2), the J call TRBJ1-1; TRBD1 matches at 7 bases. Germline loops: CDR1 LGHDT, CDR2 YNNKEL (reference sequence). CDR3 size: 15 residues. With 0 bases clipped from V and 6 bases from J, the junction kept 7 bases outside the gene matches. The CDR3 region is CASSQEEQGGAEAFF. The CDR3 coding sequence is TGTGCCAGCAGCCAAGAAGAGCAGGGGGGTGCTGAAGCTTTCTTT.